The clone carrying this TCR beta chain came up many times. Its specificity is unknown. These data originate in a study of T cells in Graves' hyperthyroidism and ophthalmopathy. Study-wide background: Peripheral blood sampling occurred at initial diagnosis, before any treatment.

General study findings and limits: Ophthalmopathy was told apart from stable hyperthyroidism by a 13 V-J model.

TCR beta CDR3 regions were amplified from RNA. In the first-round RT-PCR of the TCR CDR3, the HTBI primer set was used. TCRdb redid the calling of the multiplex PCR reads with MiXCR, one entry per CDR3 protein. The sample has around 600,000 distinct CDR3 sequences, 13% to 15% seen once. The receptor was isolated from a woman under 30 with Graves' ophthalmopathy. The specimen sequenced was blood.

In DNA, the CDR3 is TGTGCCAGCAGTTTAGCTCTAGCGTTAGATGGGGAGACCCAGTACTTC. Translating gives CASSLALALDGETQYF. V usage is TRBV12-3 or TRBV12-4 and J usage is TRBJ2-5, with a weak D call TRBD2 (6 bases). The V end lost 0 bases, the J end lost 5 bases, and 16 bases lay between the germline ends. The CDR3 totals 16 residues.